Sequencing of this T cell receptor beta chain was carried out in a study of blood T cell repertoires in COVID-19. Looking at the study overall: Whether acute or convalescent, the COVID-19 samples came from the United States, Italy and Spain. PBMCs, B-cell-depleted T cells, or T cells were the source of the cDNA or gDNA that made up the material.

The germline gives CDR1 SGHAT, CDR2 FQNNGV. The CDR3 is 15 amino acids. V dropped 7 bases and J dropped 1 base, with 14 bases sitting between them. Original processing notes: Amplification of reference gene primers was used by the study to estimate nucleated cell counts. Produced via immunoSEQ multiplex PCR; TCRdb's table is partial and in-frame only. The V and J calls and clone size come from that table; D and trimming were worked out from the DNA. The top ten hold 6.4% of the sample, which has more than 250,000 clones, around 92% seen once. The source material was peripheral blood. This clonotype was obtained from a young man who had recovered from COVID-19. V gene TRBV11-2 combines with J gene TRBJ2-1; D is possibly TRBD2 (6 bases). The CDR3 bases are TGTGCCAGCAAGGGCGGGATATCATCCTACAATGAGCAGTTCTTC. Amino acid sequence: CASKGGISSYNEQFF.